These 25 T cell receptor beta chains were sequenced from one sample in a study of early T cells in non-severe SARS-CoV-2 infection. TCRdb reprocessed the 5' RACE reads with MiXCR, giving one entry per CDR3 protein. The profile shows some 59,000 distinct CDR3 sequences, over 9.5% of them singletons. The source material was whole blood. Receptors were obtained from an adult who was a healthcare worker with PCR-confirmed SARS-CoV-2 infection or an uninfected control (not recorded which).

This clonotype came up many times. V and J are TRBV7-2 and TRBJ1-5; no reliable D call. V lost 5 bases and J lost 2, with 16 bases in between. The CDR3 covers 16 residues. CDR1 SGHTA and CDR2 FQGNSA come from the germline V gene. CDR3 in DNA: TGTGCCAGCAGCCCGAGCTGGGGAAGGGGCAATCAGCCCCAGCATTTT. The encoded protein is CASSPSWGRGNQPQHF.

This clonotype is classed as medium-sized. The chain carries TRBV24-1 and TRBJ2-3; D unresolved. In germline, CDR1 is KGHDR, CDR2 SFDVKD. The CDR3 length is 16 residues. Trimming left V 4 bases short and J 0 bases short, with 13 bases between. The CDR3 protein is CATSDSEKFSTDTQYF. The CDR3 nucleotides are TGTGCCACCAGTGACTCGGAGAAGTTTAGCACAGATACGCAGTATTTT.

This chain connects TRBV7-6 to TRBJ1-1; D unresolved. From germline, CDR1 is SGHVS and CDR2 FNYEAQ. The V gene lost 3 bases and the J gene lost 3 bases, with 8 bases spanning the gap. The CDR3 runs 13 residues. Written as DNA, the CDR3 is TGTGCCAGCAGCTTTTGGGAGGACACTGAAGCTTTCTTT. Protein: CASSFWEDTEAFF.

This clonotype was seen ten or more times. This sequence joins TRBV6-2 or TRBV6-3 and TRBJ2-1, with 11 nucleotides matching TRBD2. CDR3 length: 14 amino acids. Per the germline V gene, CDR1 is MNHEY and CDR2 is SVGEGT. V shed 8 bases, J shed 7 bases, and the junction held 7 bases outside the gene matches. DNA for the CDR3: TGTGCCAGCGCTAGTAGCGGGAGGGTAAATGAGCAGTTCTTC. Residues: CASASSGRVNEQFF.

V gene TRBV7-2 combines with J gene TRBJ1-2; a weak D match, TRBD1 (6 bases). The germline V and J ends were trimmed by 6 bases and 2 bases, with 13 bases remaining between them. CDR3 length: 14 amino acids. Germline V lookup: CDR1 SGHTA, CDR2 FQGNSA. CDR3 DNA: TGTGCCAGCAGTCCAGACAGGAGAAACTATGGCTACACCTTC. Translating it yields CASSPDRRNYGYTF.

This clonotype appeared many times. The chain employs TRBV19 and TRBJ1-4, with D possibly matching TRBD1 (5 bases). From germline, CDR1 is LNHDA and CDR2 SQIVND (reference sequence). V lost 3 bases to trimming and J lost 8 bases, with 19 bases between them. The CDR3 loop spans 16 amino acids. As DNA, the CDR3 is TGTGCCAGTAGTATGAGTGGGCAGGGAAAACGAGAAAAACTGTTTTTT. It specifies CASSMSGQGKREKLFF.

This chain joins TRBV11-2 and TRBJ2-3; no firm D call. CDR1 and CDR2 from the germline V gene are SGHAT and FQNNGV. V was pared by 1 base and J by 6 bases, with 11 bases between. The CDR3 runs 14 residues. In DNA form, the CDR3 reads TGTGCCAGCAGCTTAGTCAGCTGGGCCGATACGCAGTATTTT. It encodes CASSLVSWADTQYF.

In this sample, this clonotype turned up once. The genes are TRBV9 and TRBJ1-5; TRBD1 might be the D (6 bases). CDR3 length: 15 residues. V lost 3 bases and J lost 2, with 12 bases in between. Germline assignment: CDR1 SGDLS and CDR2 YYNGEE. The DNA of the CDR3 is TGTGCCAGCAGCGCAACAGGGTATGGCAATCAGCCCCAGCATTTT. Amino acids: CASSATGYGNQPQHF.

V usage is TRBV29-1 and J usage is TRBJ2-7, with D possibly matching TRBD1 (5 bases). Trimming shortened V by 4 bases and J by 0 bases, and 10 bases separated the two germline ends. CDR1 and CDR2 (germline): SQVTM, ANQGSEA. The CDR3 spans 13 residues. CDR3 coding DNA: TGCAGCGTTGGGGGCCGGAGCTCCTACGAGCAGTACTTC. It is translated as CSVGGRSSYEQYF.

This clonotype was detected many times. CDR3 protein: CASSEGIGLGRGELFF. CDR3 in DNA: TGTGCCAGCAGCGAGGGGATCGGACTAGGCCGGGGGGAGCTGTTTTTT. V usage is TRBV9 and J usage is TRBJ2-2, with 7 bases lining up with TRBD2. CDR1 is SGDLS and CDR2 is YYNGEE in the germline V gene. The J segment lost 8 bases and the V segment lost 3 bases, leaving 13 bases of the junction unmatched. The CDR3 runs to 16 residues. Drawing the rest from reference TRBV9 and TRBJ2-2, the complete variable domain is DSGVTQTPKHLITATGQRVTLRCSPRSGDLSVYWYQQSLDQGLQFLIQYYNGEERAKGNILERFSAQQFPDLHSELNLSSLELGDSALYFCASSEGIGLGRGELFFGEGSRLTVL.

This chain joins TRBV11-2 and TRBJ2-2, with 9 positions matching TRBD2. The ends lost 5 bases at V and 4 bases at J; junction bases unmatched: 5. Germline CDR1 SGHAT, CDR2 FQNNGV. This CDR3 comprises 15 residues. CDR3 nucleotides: TGTGCCAGCAGCACCCGCGGGGGGGGCACCGGGGAGCTGTTTTTT. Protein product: CASSTRGGGTGELFF.

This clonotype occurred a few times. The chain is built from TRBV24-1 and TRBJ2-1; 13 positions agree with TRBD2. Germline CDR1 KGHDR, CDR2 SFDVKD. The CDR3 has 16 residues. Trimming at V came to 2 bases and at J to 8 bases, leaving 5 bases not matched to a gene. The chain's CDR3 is CATSDSRLAGGHEQFF. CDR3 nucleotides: TGTGCCACCAGTGATTCGAGACTAGCGGGAGGCCATGAGCAGTTCTTC.

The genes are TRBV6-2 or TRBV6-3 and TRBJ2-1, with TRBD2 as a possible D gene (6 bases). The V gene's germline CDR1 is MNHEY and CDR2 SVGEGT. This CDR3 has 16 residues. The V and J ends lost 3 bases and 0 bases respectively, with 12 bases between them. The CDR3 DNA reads TGTGCCAGCAGTTATACCCCCGGGGGCTCCTACAATGAGCAGTTCTTC. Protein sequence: CASSYTPGGSYNEQFF.

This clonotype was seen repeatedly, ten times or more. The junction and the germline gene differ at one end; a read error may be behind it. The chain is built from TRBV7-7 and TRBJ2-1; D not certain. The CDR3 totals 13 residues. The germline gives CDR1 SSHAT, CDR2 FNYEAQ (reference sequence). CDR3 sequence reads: CASSLGRDNEQFF. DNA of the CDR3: TGTGCTAGCAGCTTAGGACGAGACAATGAGCAGTTCTTC. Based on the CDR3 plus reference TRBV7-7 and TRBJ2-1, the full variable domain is GAGVSQSPRYKVTKRGQDVTLRCDPISSHATLYWYQQALGQGPEFLTYFNYEAQPDKSGLPSDRFSAERPEGSISTLTIQRTEQRDSAMYRCASSLGRDNEQFFGPGTRLTVL.

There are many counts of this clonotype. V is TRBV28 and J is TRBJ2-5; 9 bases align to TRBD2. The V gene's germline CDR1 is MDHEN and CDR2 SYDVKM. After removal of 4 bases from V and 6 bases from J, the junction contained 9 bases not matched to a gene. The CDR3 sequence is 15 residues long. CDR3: CASSSGSGGRKTQYF. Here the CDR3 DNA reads TGTGCCAGCAGTTCTGGTAGCGGGGGCCGGAAGACCCAGTACTTC.

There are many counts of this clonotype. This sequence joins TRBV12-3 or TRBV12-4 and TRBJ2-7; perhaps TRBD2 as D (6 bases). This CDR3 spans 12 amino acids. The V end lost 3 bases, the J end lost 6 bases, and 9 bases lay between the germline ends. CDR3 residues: CASSLTSFEQYF. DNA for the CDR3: TGTGCCAGCAGTTTGACTAGTTTCGAGCAGTACTTC.

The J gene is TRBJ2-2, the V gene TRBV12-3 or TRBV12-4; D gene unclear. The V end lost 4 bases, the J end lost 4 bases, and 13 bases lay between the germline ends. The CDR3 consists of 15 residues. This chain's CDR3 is CASSSRSHTTGELFF. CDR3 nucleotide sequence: TGTGCCAGCAGTTCCCGGTCTCACACCACCGGGGAGCTGTTTTTT.

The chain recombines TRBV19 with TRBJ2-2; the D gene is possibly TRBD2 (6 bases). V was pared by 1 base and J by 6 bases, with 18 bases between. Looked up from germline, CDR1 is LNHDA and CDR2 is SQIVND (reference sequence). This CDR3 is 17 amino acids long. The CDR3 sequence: CASSIVLAGRSAGELFF. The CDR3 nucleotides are TGTGCCAGTAGTATAGTGCTGGCGGGGAGGTCGGCCGGGGAGCTGTTTTTT.

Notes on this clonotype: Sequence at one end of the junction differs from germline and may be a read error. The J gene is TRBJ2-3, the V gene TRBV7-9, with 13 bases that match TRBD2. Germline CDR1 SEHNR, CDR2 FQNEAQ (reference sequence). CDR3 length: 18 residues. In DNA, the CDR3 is TGTGTCAGCAGCTCAGGGACTAGCGGGACCTTTGGCACAGATACGCAGTATTTT. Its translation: CVSSSGTSGTFGTDTQYF.

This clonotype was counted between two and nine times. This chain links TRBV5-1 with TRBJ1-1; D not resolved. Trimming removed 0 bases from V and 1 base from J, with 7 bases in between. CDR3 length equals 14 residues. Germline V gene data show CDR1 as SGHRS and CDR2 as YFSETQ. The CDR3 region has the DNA TGCGCCAGCAGCTTGGGGGTGGAGAACACTGAAGCTTTCTTT. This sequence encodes CASSLGVENTEAFF. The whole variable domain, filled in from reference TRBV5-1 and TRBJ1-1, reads KAGVTQTPRYLIKTRGQQVTLSCSPISGHRSVSWYQQTPGQGLQFLFEYFSETQRNKGNFPGRFSGRQFSNSRSEMNVSTLELGDSALYLCASSLGVENTEAFFGQGTRLTVV.

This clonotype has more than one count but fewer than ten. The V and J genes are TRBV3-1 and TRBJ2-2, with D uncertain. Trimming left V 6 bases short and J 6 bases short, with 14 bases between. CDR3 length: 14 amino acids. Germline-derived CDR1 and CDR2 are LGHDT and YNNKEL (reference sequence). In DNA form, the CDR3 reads TGTGCCAGCAGTGAAGGAACCTACTCCGGGGAGCTGTTTTTT. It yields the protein CASSEGTYSGELFF.

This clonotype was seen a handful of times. This CDR3 is CASSYSRRGTNTGELFF. The CDR3 region has the DNA TGTGCCAGCAGTTACTCGAGGCGGGGTACGAACACCGGGGAGCTGTTTTTT. This chain connects TRBV6-2 or TRBV6-3 to TRBJ2-2, with D possibly TRBD2 on 6 matching bases. The CDR3 runs to 17 residues. Germline V CDR1 and CDR2: MNHEY, SVGEGT. Trimming took 0 bases from V and 0 from J, leaving 11 bases between them.

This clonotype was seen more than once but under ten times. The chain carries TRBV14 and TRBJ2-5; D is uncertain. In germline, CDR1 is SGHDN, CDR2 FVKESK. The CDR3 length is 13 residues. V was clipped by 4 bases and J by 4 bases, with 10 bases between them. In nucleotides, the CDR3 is TGTGCCAGCAGCCGCCTCAAGAGAGAGACCCAGTACTTC. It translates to CASSRLKRETQYF.

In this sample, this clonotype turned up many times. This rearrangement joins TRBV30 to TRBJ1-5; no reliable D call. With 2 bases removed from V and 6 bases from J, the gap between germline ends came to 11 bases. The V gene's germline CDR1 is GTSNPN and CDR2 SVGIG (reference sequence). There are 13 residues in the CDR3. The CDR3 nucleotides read TGTGCCTGGAGTCGTGACAAGGGTCAGCCCCAGCATTTT. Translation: CAWSRDKGQPQHF.

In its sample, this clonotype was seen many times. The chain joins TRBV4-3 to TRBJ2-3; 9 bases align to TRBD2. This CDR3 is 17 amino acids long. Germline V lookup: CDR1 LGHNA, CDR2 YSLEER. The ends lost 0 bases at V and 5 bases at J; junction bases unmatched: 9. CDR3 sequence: CASSQEGGRAFGDTQYF. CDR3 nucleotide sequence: TGCGCCAGCAGCCAAGAGGGCGGGAGGGCCTTCGGAGATACGCAGTATTTT.